A selection of T cell receptor beta chains follows, all from one sample in a study of shared clonotypes between healthy human individuals. TCRdb's table, derived via immunoSEQ multiplex PCR, lists solely in-frame clones and lacks some. In the table there are 230,000 or so clones, under 80% of which are singletons. Sequencing was performed on memory CD4+ T cells sorted from blood. The receptors here all came from a man aged 25 to 40 in good health. Each CDR3 is given with its conserved first and last residue. D genes are given only for firm matches. Clone size is shown for a subset of rows, as once, few, many or a class of expanded clone.

j_call	clone_size	d_call	v_call	cdr3_aa	cdr3_nt
TRBJ2-5	-	-	TRBV5-4	CASSSHAGETQYF	TGTGCCAGCAGCTCACACGCGGGGGAGACCCAGTACTTC
TRBJ1-5	-	-	TRBV19	CASSIGFGNQPQHF	TGTGCCAGTAGTATAGGGTTTGGCAATCAGCCCCAGCATTTT
TRBJ1-2	-	-	TRBV30	CAWSVPDSGLYGYTF	TGTGCCTGGAGTGTACCGGATAGCGGGTTATATGGCTACACCTTC
TRBJ1-1	-	-	TRBV19	CASSIIGSEAFF	TGTGCCAGTAGTATCATAGGCTCTGAAGCTTTCTTT
TRBJ2-4	few	-	TRBV21-1	CASSKGGTNLNIQYF	TGTGCCAGCAGCAAAGGGGGGACAAATTTAAACATTCAGTACTTC
TRBJ2-7	-	TRBD2	TRBV7-2	CASSSTSGSMQYF	TGTGCCAGCAGCTCGACTAGCGGGAGTATGCAGTACTTC
TRBJ2-1	few	-	TRBV28	CASSSVVRSGEQFF	TGTGCCAGCAGTTCGGTAGTGAGGTCCGGTGAGCAGTTCTTC
TRBJ2-1	-	TRBD1	TRBV9	CASSVIAGGIDEQFF	TGTGCCAGCAGCGTGATTGCAGGGGGCATTGATGAGCAGTTCTTC
TRBJ2-1	-	TRBD1	TRBV10-1	CASSDNRDRVNEQFF	TGCGCCAGCAGTGACAACCGGGACAGGGTGAATGAGCAGTTCTTC
TRBJ2-1	-	TRBD2	TRBV11-2	CASSSTSGGYNEQFF	TGTGCCAGCAGCTCGACTAGCGGGGGATACAATGAGCAGTTCTTC
TRBJ2-5	many	-	TRBV7-7	CASSVTSGFGETQYF	TGTGCCAGCAGCGTTACTTCAGGGTTTGGGGAGACCCAGTACTTC
TRBJ1-2	-	-	TRBV23-1	CASSQIAEENGYTF	TGCGCCAGCAGTCAAATCGCAGAGGAGAATGGCTACACCTTC
TRBJ2-2	-	-	TRBV18	CASSPSSTGELFF	TGTGCCAGCTCACCATCTTCAACCGGGGAGCTGTTTTTT
TRBJ2-5	-	TRBD1	TRBV5-4	CASVGRQGEETQYF	TGTGCCAGCGTCGGACGACAGGGGGAAGAGACCCAGTACTTC
TRBJ1-2	-	-	TRBV18	CASSPPGRAGGYTF	TGTGCCAGCTCACCACCGGGCAGGGCCGGGGGCTACACCTTC
TRBJ1-1	-	-	TRBV10-3	CAIQGPNRDTEAFF	TGTGCCATTCAAGGTCCGAACAGGGACACTGAAGCTTTCTTT
TRBJ2-1	-	-	TRBV4-1	CASSYRDSYNEQFF	TGCGCCAGCTCCTACCGGGACTCCTACAATGAGCAGTTCTTC
TRBJ2-7	few	-	TRBV10-1	CASSARGSYEQYF	TGCGCCAGCAGTGCCCGAGGTTCCTACGAGCAGTACTTC
TRBJ2-7	-	-	TRBV5-1	CASSLPSSSYEQYF	TGCGCCAGCAGCTTGCCCTCAAGCTCCTACGAGCAGTACTTC
TRBJ2-1	few	TRBD2	TRBV10-3	CAISGAGGLSYNEQFF	TGTGCCATCAGTGGAGCGGGAGGGCTTTCCTACAATGAGCAGTTCTTC
TRBJ1-5	-	-	TRBV19	CASSKQGGLNQPQHF	TGTGCCAGTAGTAAACAGGGAGGACTAAATCAGCCCCAGCATTTT
TRBJ2-3	-	TRBD2	TRBV7-8	CASKLLPGLAGDTQYF	TGTGCCAGCAAGCTCCTTCCGGGACTAGCGGGAGATACGCAGTATTTT
TRBJ1-2	-	-	TRBV18	CASSPAQDSNYGYTF	TGTGCCAGCTCACCGGCCCAGGACTCTAACTATGGCTACACCTTC
TRBJ2-2	few	-	TRBV5-1	CASSFRESNTGELFF	TGCGCCAGCAGCTTTCGGGAGTCAAACACCGGGGAGCTGTTTTTT
TRBJ2-7	-	-	TRBV5-1	CASRAASSNEQYF	TGCGCCAGCAGAGCGGCGTCTAGCAACGAGCAGTACTTC
TRBJ2-7	-	-	TRBV19	CASSIPGGYEQYF	TGTGCCAGTAGTATCCCCGGGGGCTACGAGCAGTACTTC
TRBJ2-1	-	TRBD2	TRBV7-6	CASSLVSSGRLSSYNEQFF	TGTGCCAGCAGCTTAGTCTCTAGCGGCAGGTTGAGCTCCTACAATGAGCAGTTCTTC
TRBJ2-2	-	-	TRBV11-2	CASSLEARNTGELFF	TGTGCCAGCAGCTTAGAGGCGCGAAACACCGGGGAGCTGTTTTTT
TRBJ2-4	-	-	TRBV9	CASSTLQGQVQYF	TGTGCCAGCAGCACCCTTCAGGGGCAAGTTCAGTACTTC
TRBJ2-7	once	TRBD1	TRBV5-1	CASSLGTGLSEQYF	TGCGCCAGCAGCTTAGGGACAGGCCTCTCCGAGCAGTACTTC
TRBJ2-7	-	TRBD1	TRBV28	CASSSDRGLYEQYF	TGTGCCAGCAGTTCGGACAGGGGGCTTTACGAGCAGTACTTC
TRBJ2-7	-	-	TRBV5-1	CASSLFDRNYEQYF	TGCGCCAGCAGCTTGTTCGACAGAAATTACGAGCAGTACTTC
TRBJ1-1	-	-	TRBV30	CAWSVRGFTEAFF	TGTGCCTGGAGTGTACGGGGGTTCACTGAAGCTTTCTTT
TRBJ2-4	-	-	TRBV6-1	CASSEAFWSDIQYF	TGTGCCAGCAGTGAAGCGTTTTGGTCAGACATTCAGTACTTC
TRBJ1-2	-	-	TRBV6-6	CASRKEERGYTF	TGTGCCAGCAGGAAGGAAGAGAGGGGCTACACCTTC
TRBJ2-2	few	-	TRBV6-5	CASVTDGTYTGELFF	TGTGCCAGCGTCACCGACGGGACCTACACCGGGGAGCTGTTTTTT
TRBJ2-2	-	TRBD1	TRBV4-3	CASSQRQGVNTGELFF	TGCGCCAGCAGCCAAAGACAGGGGGTGAACACCGGGGAGCTGTTTTTT
TRBJ2-7	few	TRBD1	TRBV19	CASSQGASYEQYF	TGTGCCAGTTCGCAGGGGGCTTCCTACGAGCAGTACTTC
TRBJ2-7	-	-	TRBV6-1	CASSVGTRPYEQYF	TGTGCCAGCAGTGTGGGGACAAGACCCTACGAGCAGTACTTC
TRBJ2-3	-	-	TRBV20-1	CSADSQLTQYF	TGCAGTGCTGACTCTCAACTTACGCAGTATTTT